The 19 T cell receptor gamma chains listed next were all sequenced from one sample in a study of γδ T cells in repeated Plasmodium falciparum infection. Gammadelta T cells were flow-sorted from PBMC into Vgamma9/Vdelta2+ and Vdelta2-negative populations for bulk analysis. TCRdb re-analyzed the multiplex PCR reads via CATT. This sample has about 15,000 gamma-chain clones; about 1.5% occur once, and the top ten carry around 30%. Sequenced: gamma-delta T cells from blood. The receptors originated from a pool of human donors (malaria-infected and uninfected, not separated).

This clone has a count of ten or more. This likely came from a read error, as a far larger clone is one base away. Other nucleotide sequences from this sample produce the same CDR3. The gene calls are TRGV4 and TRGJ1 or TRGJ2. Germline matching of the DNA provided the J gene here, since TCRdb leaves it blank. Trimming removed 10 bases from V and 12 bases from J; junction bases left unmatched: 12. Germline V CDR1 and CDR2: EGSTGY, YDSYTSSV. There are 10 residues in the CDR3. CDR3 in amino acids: CATVYRWKLF. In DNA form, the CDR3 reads TGTGCCACGGTCTACCGTTGGAAACTCTTT.

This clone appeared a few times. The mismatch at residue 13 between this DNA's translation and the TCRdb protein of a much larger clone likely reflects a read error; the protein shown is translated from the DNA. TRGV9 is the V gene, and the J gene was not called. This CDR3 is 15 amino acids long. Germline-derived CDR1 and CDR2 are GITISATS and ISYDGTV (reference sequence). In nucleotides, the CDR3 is TGTGCCTTGTGGGAGGCCTATTTGGGCAAAAAAATCAGGGTATTT. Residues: CALWEAYLGKKIRVF.

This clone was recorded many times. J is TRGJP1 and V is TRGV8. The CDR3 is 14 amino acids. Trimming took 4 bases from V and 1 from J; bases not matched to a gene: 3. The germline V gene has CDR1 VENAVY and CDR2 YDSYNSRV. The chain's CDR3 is CATWESTTGWFKIF. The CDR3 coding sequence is TGTGCCACCTGGGAGTCTACCACTGGTTGGTTCAAGATATTT.

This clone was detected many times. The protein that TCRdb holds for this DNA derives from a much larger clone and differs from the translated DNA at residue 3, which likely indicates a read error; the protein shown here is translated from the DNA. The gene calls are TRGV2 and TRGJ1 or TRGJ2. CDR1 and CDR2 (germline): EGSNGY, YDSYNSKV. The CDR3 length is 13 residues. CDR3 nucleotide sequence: TGTGCCTCCTGGGACGGAATTTATTATAAGAAACTCTTT. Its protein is CASWDGIYYKKLF.

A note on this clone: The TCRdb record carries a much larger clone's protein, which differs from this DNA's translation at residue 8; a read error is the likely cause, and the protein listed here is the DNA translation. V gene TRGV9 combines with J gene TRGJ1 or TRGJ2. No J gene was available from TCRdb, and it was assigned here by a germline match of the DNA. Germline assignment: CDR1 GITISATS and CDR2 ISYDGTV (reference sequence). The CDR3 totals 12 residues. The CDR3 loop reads CALWENYDKKLF. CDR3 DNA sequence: TGTGCCTTGTGGGAGAATTATGATAAGAAACTCTTT.

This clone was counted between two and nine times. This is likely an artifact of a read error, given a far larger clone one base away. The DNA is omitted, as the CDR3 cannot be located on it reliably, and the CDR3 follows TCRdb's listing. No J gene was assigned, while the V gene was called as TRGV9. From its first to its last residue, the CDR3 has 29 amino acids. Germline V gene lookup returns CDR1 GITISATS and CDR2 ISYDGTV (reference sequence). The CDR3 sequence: CALWEVRRNSLAVEQHLLSQVSIGRIQHF.

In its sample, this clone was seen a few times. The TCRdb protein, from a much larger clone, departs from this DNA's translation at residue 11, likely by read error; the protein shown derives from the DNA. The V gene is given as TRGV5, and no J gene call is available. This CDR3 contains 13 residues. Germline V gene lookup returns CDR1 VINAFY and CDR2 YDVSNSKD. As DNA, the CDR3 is TGTGCCACCTGGGACCCGCAATATTATAAGGAACTCTTT. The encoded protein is CATWDPQYYKELF.

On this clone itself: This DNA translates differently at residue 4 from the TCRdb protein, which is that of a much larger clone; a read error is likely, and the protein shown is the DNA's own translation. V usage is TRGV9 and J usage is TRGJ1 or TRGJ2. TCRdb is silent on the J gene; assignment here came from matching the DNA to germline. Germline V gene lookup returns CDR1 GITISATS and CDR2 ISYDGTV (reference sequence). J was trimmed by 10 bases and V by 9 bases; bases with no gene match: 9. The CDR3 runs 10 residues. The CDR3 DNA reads TGTGCCTTGGGGGTTCGGAAGAAACTCTTT. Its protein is CALGVRKKLF.

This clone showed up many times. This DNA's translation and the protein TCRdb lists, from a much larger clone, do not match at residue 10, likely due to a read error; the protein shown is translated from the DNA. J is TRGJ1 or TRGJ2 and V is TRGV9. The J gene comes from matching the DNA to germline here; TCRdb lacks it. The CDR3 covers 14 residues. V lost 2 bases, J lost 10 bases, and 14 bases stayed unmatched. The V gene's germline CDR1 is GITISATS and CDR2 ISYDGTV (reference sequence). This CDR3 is CALWEATNYEKKLF. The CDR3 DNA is TGTGCCTTGTGGGAGGCTACGAATTATGAGAAGAAACTCTTT.

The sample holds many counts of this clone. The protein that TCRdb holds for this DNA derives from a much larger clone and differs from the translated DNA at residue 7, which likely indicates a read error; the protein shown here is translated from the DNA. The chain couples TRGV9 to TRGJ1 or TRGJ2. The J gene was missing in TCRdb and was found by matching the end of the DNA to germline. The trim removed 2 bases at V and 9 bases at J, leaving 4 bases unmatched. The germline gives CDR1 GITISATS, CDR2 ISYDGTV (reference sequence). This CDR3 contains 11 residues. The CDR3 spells CALWEDCKKLF. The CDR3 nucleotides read TGTGCCTTGTGGGAGGACTGTAAGAAACTCTTT.

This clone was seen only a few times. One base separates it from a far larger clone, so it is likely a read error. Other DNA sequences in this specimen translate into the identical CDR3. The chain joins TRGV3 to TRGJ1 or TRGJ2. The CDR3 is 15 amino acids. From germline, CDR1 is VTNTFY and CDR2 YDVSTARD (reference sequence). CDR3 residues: CATWDRSLLYYKKLF. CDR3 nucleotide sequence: TGTGCCACCTGGGACAGGTCCCTTCTTTATTATAAAAAACTCTTT.

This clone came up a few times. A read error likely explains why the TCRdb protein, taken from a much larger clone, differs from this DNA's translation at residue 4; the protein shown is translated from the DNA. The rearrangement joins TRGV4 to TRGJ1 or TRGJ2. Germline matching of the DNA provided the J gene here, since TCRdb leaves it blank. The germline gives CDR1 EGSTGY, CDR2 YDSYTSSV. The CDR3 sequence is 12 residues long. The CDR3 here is CATRDPYYKKLF. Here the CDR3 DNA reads TGTGCCACCCGGGATCCCTATTATAAGAAACTCTTT.

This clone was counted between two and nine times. The CDR3 loop reads CALWGCKNYYKKLF. The CDR3 DNA is TGTGCCTTGTGGGGGTGCAAGAATTATTATAAGAAACTCTTT. J is TRGJ1 or TRGJ2 and V is TRGV9. The trim removed 5 bases at V and 0 bases at J, leaving 7 bases unmatched. This CDR3 has 14 residues. Germline V gene data show CDR1 as GITISATS and CDR2 as ISYDGTV (reference sequence).

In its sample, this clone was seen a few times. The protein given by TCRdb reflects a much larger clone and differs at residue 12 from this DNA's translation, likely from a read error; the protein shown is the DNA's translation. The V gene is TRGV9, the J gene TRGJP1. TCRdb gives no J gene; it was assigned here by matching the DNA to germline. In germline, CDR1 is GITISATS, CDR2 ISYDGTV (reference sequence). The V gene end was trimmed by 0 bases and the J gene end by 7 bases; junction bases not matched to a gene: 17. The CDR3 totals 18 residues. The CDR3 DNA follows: TGTGCCTTGTGGGAGGTGAAAACTCTTTTTTCCTTTGGTTGGTTCAAGATATTT. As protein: CALWEVKTLFSFGWFKIF.

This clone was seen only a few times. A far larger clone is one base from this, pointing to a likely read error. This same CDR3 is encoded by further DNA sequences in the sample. The CDR3 sequence is CATRNTTGWFKIF. CDR3 nucleotides: TGTGCCACCAGAAATACCACTGGTTGGTTCAAGATATTT. V gene TRGV5 combines with J gene TRGJP1. Since TCRdb gives no J gene, matching the DNA to germline was used here to assign it. This CDR3 spans 13 amino acids. The J segment lost 0 bases and the V segment lost 9 bases, leaving 4 bases of the junction unmatched. Per the germline V gene, CDR1 is VINAFY and CDR2 is YDVSNSKD.

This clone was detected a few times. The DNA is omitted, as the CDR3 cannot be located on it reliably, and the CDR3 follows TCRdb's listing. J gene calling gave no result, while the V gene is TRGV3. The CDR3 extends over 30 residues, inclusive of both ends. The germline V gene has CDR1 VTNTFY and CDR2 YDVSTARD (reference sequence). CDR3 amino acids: CATWDSTIRNSLAVEQHLLSQVSIGRIQHF.

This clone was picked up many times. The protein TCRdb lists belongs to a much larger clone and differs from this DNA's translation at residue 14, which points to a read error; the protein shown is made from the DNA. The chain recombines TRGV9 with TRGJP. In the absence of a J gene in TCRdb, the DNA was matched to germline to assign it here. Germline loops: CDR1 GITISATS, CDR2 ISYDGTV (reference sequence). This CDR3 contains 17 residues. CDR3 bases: TGTGCCTTGTGGGAGGTGCAAGGAGAGTTGGGCAAAAAAAGCAAGGTATTT. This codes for CALWEVQGELGKKSKVF.

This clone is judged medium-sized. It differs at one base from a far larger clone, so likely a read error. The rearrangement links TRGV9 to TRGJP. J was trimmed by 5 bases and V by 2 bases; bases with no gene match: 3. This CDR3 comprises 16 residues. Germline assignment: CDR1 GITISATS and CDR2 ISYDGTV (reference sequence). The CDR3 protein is CALWEGEELGKKIKVF. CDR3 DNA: TGTGCCTTGTGGGAGGGGGAAGAGTTGGGCAAAAAAATCAAGGTATTT.

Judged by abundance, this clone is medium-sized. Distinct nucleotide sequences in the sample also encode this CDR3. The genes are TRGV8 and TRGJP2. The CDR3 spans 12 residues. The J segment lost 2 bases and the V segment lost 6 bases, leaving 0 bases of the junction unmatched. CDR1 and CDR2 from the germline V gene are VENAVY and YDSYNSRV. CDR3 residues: CATWSSDWIKTF. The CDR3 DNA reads TGTGCCACCTGGAGTAGTGATTGGATCAAGACGTTT.